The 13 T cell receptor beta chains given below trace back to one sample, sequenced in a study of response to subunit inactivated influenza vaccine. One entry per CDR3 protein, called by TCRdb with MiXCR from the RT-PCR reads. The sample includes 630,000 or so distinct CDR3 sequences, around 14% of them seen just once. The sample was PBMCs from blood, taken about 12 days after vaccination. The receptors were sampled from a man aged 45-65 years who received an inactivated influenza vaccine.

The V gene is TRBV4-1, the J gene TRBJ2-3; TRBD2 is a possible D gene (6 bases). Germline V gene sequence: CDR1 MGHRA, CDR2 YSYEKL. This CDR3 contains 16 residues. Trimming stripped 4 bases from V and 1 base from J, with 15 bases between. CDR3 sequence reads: CASSRSQGGGTDTQYF. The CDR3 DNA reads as TGCGCCAGCAGCCGAAGTCAGGGCGGGGGCACAGATACGCAGTATTTT.

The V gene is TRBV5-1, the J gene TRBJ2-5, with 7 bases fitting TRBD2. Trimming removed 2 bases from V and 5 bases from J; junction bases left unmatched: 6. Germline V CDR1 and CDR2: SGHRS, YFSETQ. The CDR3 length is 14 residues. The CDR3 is CASSFEQAGETQYF. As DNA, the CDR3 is TGCGCCAGCAGCTTTGAGCAAGCGGGGGAGACCCAGTACTTC.

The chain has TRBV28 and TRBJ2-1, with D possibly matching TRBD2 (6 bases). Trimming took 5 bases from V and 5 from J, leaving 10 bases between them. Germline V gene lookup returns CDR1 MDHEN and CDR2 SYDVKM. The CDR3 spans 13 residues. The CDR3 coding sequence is TGTGCCAGCAGTGTCGGGAGAGACAATGAGCAGTTCTTC. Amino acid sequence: CASSVGRDNEQFF. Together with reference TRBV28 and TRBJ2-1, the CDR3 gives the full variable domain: DVKVTQSSRYLVKRTGEKVFLECVQDMDHENMFWYRQDPGLGLRLIYFSYDVKMKEKGDIPEGYSVSREKKERFSLILESASTNQTSMYLCASSVGRDNEQFFGPGTRLTVL.

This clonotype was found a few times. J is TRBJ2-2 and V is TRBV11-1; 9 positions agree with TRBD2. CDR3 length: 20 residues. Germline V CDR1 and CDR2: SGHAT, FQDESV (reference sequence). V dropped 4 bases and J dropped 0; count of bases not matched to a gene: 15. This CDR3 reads CASSSLLQSSGASNTGELFF. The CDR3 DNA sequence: TGTGCCAGCAGCTCTCTCCTTCAGTCTAGCGGGGCTTCGAACACCGGGGAGCTGTTTTTT.

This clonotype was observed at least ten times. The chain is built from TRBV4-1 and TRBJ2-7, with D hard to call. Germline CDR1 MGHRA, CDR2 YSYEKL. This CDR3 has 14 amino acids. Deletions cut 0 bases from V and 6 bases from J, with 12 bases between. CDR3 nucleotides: TGCGCCAGCAGCCAAGATTTACGGTTGCGCGAGCAGTACTTC. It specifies CASSQDLRLREQYF.

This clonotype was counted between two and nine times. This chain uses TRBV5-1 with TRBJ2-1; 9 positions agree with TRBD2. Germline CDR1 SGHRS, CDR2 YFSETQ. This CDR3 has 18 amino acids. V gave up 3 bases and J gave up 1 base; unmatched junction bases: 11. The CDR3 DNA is TGCGCCAGCAGCTCCGCCCAGCTAGCGGGATTATCCTACAATGAGCAGTTCTTC. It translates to CASSSAQLAGLSYNEQFF. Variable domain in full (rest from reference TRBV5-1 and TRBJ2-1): KAGVTQTPRYLIKTRGQQVTLSCSPISGHRSVSWYQQTPGQGLQFLFEYFSETQRNKGNFPGRFSGRQFSNSRSEMNVSTLELGDSALYLCASSSAQLAGLSYNEQFFGPGTRLTVL.

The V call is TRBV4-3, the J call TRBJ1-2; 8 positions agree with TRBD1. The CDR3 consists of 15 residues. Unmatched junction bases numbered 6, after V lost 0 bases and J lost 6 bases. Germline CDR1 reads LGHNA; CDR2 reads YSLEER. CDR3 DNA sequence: TGCGCCAGCAGCCAAGAGAATTACAGGGGGGATGGCTACACCTTC. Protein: CASSQENYRGDGYTF.

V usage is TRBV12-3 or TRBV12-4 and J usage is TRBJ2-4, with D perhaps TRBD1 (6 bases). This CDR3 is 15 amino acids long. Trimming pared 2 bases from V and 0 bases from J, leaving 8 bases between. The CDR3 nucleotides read TGTGCCAGCAGTTTATCAGGGGTAGCCAAAAACATTCAGTACTTC. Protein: CASSLSGVAKNIQYF.

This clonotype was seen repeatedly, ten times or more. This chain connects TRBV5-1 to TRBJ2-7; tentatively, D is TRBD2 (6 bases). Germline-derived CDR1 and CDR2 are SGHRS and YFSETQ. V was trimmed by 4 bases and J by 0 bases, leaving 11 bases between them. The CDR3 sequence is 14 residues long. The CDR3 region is CASSGGAGSYEQYF. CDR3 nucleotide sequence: TGCGCCAGCAGCGGCGGGGCCGGCTCCTACGAGCAGTACTTC.

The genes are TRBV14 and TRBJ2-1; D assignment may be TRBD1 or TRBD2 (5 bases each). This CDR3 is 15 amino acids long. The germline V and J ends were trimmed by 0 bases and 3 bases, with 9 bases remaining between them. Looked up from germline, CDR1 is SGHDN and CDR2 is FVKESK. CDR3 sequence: CASSQDWGNYNEQFF. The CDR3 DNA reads TGTGCCAGCAGCCAAGATTGGGGGAACTACAATGAGCAGTTCTTC.

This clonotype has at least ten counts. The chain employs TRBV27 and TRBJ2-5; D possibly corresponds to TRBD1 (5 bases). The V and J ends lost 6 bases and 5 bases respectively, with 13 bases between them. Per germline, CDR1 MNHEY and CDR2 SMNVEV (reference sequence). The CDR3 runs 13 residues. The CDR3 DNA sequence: TGTGCCAGCAGGAGACTGGCAGGGGAGACCCAGTACTTC. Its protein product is CASRRLAGETQYF.

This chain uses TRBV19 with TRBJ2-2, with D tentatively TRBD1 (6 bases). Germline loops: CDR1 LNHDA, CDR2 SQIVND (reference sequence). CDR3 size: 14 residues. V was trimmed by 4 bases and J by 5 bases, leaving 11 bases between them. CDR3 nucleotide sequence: TGTGCCAGTAGTAATCCAGGGGAGACCGGGGAGCTGTTTTTT. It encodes CASSNPGETGELFF.

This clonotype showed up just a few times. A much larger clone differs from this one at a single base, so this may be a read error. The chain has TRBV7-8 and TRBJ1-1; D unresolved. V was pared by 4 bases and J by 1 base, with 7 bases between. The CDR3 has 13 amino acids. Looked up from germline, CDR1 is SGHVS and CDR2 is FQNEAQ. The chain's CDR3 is CASSWRQNTEAFF. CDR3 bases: TGTGCCAGCAGCTGGAGACAGAACACTGAAGCTTTCTTT.